These T cell receptor beta chains were read from a single sample in a study of shared clonotypes between healthy human individuals. Profiled with immunoSEQ multiplex PCR; TCRdb holds only in-frame clones, not every one. The sample holds 550,000 to 700,000 clones; 73% are singletons and the top ten take about 1.8%. The sequenced sample was memory CD4+ T cells sorted from blood. These TCRs come from a woman in her twenties or thirties in good health. The CDR3 runs from the conserved cysteine through the conserved F or W. The listing skips clone size in some rows; elsewhere it reads once, few, many or a size class.

CASISLINRDEQYF,TRBV28,TRBJ2-7,-
CASSVVSGGQNEQFF,TRBV9,TRBJ2-1,once
CASSGGLNTGELFF,TRBV6-1,TRBJ2-2,-
CASSPGLEETQYF,TRBV18,TRBJ2-5,-
CASSGGLSEQYF,TRBV28,TRBJ2-7,-
CASSLSSGGETQYF,TRBV7-9,TRBJ2-5,-
CASSSTGKNTEAFF,TRBV5-1,TRBJ1-1,-
CASSEGREQYF,TRBV10-2,TRBJ2-7,few
CSAADRNIQYF,TRBV29-1,TRBJ2-4,many
CASSHMTGGLQPQHF,TRBV6-6,TRBJ1-5,-
CASSPLGDTYNEQFF,TRBV6-5,TRBJ2-1,once
CASRLNQGAGNGYTF,TRBV7-2,TRBJ1-2,-
CASSSPWDKNIQYF,TRBV5-1,TRBJ2-4,-
CASEGSTEAFF,TRBV6-6,TRBJ1-1,-
CASSVGGGLAGVGTDTQYF,TRBV9,TRBJ2-3,-
CATSKGGNTIYF,TRBV15,TRBJ1-3,once
CASSYSSQTAGELFF,TRBV6-5,TRBJ2-2,-
CASSPGRNGETQYF,TRBV18,TRBJ2-5,-
CASSLAAGGPHEQYF,TRBV7-9,TRBJ2-7,-
CASSPGTGNHEQYF,TRBV7-6,TRBJ2-7,-
CASSLVLTSPAGELFF,TRBV11-2,TRBJ2-2,-
CASRDYPITDTQYF,TRBV28,TRBJ2-3,-
CASSDGIIKIYEQYF,TRBV6-1,TRBJ2-7,-
CASSYGVGSSYNEQFF,TRBV5-1,TRBJ2-1,once
CASSDGSSGANVLTF,TRBV7-9,TRBJ2-6,-
CASSQNRDQPQHF,TRBV2,TRBJ1-5,-
CASSQQGGHMGAFF,TRBV6-6,TRBJ1-1,-
CASRGQGWETQYF,TRBV27,TRBJ2-5,many
CASSLQGGTQYF,TRBV6-5,TRBJ2-3,once
CASSRTSGIGGTGELFF,TRBV28,TRBJ2-2,-
CASSPRQSEEQFF,TRBV18,TRBJ2-1,-
CASSLGGTGDQETQYF,TRBV28,TRBJ2-5,-
CASSSTRNNEQFF,TRBV11-3,TRBJ2-1,-
CASSETGGGLNEQFF,TRBV10-1,TRBJ2-1,few
CASSPRDMNTEAFF,TRBV7-9,TRBJ1-1,-
CASFKGQPGAAYEQYF,TRBV27,TRBJ2-7,-
CASSLLQTPVGEAFF,TRBV7-9,TRBJ1-1,-
CASSSTGFSTDTQYF,TRBV10-1,TRBJ2-3,few
CASSLQGAVYGYTF,TRBV2,TRBJ1-2,-
CASSENTGELFF,TRBV25-1,TRBJ2-2,-
CASGLDSGDYGYTF,TRBV5-1,TRBJ1-2,-
CASRGQINEQFF,TRBV2,TRBJ2-1,-
CASSTQESGGYTF,TRBV27,TRBJ1-2,-
CASSARDHDGYEQYF,TRBV9,TRBJ2-7,-
CASSDRQGRLGYTF,TRBV6-5,TRBJ1-2,-
CASSLVGTGENTGELFF,TRBV5-6,TRBJ2-2,-
CASSLVYNTGELFF,TRBV7-2,TRBJ2-2,few
CASSTGQGPYGYGYTF,TRBV7-9,TRBJ1-2,-
CASSELRDSSYNEQFF,TRBV2,TRBJ2-1,-
CASSRTGSYEQYF,TRBV6-5,TRBJ2-7,-
CASSPPARGYEQYF,TRBV18,TRBJ2-7,-
CAWSPASATGELFF,TRBV30,TRBJ2-2,-
CASNPGTGGAYEQYF,TRBV28,TRBJ2-7,-
CSVTPQGASGYGYTF,TRBV29-1,TRBJ1-2,-
CASSQDRGSGNTIYF,TRBV14,TRBJ1-3,-
CAISESTGANVLTF,TRBV10-3,TRBJ2-6,few